This T cell receptor beta chain emerged from a study of T cells in narcolepsy (dated by TCRdb to 2017 to 2018). At the level of the whole study: The study enrolled patients with narcolepsy type 1 or type 2 (NT1, NT2) together with healthy control donors. The study used TCR Vbeta sequencing to track clonotypes in blood and CSF while looking for autoreactive T cells in narcolepsy patients that target self-antigens of hypocretin neurons (hypocretin, TRIB2).

On the study overall, not on this receptor specifically: No sequences matching autoreactive T cell clones were present in some of the blood memory CD4+ repertoires from patients and controls. According to the report, autoreactive clonotypes were detected serially in the blood of the same patients and of different patients, but not in healthy controls. HCRT-specific and TRIB2-specific autoreactive clonotypes were highlighted in plots that compared CD4+ T cell clonotypes in CSF versus blood from the same patient. Patients and controls had similar numbers of sequenced blood memory CD4+ clonotypes, with averages of approximately 40,000 in patients and some 31,000 in controls.

A word on this clone: It lacks a known antigen. No base qualities exist here, and no much larger clone lies one base off it.

The library was obtained by the immunoSEQ multiplex PCR assay. In TCRdb, the immuneACCESS table is reduced to in-frame sequences with V and J assigned. These tables do not hold every clone; where another copy was compared, an unresolved V gene accounts for under half, and the others remain unexplained. The sample has about 40,000 clones on record, 88% of them singletons. Under 1.5% of the sample lies in the top ten. Compared with germline, V lacks 8 bases and J lacks 1 base; bases without a gene match: 4. Via the germline V gene (reference sequence), CDR1 is MNHEY and CDR2 SMNVEV. From the cysteine through the phenylalanine, the CDR3 covers 13 amino acids. The read is trimmed to its CDR3 DNA, 39 bases read in frame from base 1. Memory CD4+ T cells were sorted ex vivo from peripheral blood of narcolepsy patients and healthy controls for TCR Vbeta sequencing.

This sequence was found in a human donor with narcolepsy. The rearranged chain carries TRBV27 and TRBJ2-7; 8 nucleotides in the junction match TRBD2. The material sequenced was CD45RA- memory CD4+ T cells from PBMCs. The cell subset or site label corresponds to: memory T cells sorted ex vivo from peripheral blood. For the CDR3, the sequence is CASLREGSYEQYF. The nucleotide sequence is TGTGCCAGCCTCCGGGAGGGTTCCTACGAGCAGTACTTC.